This TCR beta chain was recovered during a study of blood T cells in healthy people across ages. This clonotype has a single count. Antigen: not known. The CDR3 length is 14 residues. Losses at the gene ends were 4 bases for V and 6 bases for J; bases not matched to a gene: 4. The germline V gene has CDR1 SGHTA and CDR2 FQGNSA. Study-wide findings and caveats: Since the PBMCs were unsorted, naive and antigen-experienced cells could not be conclusively compared. Investigators viewed diversity estimates from one million T cells as underestimates, the study reported.

For the second PCR, which ran for roughly 6 to 12 cycles, a sample-barcoded 5' primer and a J-beta primer mix were used. TCRdb reprocessed the 5' RACE reads via MiXCR and lists one record per CDR3 protein. Of 800,000 to 900,000 distinct CDR3 sequences listed, roughly 60% are singletons. Sequenced material: blood. The receptor was derived from a man aged 25-40 years in good health. V is TRBV7-2 and J is TRBJ2-1, with TRBD1 identical over 9 bases. The DNA for the CDR3 is TGTGCCAGCAGCTCCGGGACAGGGACCAATGAGCAGTTCTTC. Its protein is CASSSGTGTNEQFF.